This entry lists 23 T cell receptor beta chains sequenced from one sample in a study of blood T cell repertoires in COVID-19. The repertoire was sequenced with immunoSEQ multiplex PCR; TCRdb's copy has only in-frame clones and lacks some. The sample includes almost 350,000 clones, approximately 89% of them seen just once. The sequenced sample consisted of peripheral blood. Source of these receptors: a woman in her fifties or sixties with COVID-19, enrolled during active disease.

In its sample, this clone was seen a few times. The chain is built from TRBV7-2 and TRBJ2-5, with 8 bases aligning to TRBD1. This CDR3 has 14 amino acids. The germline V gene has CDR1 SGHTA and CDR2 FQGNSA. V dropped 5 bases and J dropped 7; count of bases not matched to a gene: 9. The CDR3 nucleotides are TGTGCCAGCAGCCCAGGGACAGGAGGGGTGACCCAGTACTTC. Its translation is CASSPGTGGVTQYF.

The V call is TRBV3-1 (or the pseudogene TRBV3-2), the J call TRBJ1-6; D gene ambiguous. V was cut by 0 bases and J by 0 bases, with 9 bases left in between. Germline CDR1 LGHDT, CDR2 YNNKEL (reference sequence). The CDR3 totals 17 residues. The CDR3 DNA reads TGTGCCAGCAGCCAAGACCCGACTGGCTCCTATAATTCACCCCTCCACTTT. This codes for CASSQDPTGSYNSPLHF.

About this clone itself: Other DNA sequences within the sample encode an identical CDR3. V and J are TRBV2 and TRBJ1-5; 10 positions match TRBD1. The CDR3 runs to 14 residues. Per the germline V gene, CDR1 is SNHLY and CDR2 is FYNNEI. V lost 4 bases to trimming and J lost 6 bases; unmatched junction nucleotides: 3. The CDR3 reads CASSGTGGTQPQHF. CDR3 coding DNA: TGTGCCAGCAGTGGGACAGGGGGGACTCAGCCCCAGCATTTT.

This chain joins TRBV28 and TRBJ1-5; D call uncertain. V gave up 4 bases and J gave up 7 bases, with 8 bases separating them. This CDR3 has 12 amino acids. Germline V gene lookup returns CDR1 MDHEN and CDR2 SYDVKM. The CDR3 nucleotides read TGTGCCAGCAGTTCTTTTAGCCAGCCCCAGCATTTT. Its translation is CASSSFSQPQHF.

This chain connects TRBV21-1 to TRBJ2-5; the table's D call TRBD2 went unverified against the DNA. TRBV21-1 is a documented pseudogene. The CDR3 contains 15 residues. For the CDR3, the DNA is TGTGCCAGCAGCAAAGCGATCCAGAGGGTGGAGACCCAGTACTTC. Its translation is CASSKAIQRVETQYF.

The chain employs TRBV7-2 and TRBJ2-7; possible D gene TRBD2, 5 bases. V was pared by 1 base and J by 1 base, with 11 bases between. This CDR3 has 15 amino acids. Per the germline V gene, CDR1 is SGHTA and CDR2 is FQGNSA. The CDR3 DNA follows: TGTGCCAGCAGCTTAGGTGTTTCGGGGTCCTACGAGCAGTACTTC. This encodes CASSLGVSGSYEQYF.

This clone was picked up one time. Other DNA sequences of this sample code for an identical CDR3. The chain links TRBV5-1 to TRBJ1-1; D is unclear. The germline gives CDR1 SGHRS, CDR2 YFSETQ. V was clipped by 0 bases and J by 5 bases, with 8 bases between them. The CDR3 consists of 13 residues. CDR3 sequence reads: CASSLGGVTEAFF. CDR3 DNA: TGCGCCAGCAGCTTGGGAGGCGTGACTGAAGCTTTCTTT.

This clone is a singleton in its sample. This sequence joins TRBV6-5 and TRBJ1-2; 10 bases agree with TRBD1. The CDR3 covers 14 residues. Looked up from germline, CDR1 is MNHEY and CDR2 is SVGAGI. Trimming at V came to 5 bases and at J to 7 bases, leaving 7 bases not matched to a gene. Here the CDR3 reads CASSTRQGASGYTF. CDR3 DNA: TGTGCCAGCAGTACTCGACAGGGGGCCAGTGGCTACACCTTC.

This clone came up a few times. This CDR3 reads CSVRTDKETQYF. CDR3 in DNA: TGCAGCGTCCGGACAGACAAAGAGACCCAGTACTTC. This sequence joins TRBV29-1 and TRBJ2-5; D may be TRBD1 (6 bases). CDR1 is SQVTM and CDR2 is ANQGSEA in the germline V gene. Trimming cost V 6 bases and J 3 bases, with 11 bases left between them. The length of the CDR3 is 12 residues.

The CDR3 nucleotides are TGTGCCAGCTCACCCACTCCGGGACAGGGTTCTGGAAACACCATATATTTT. This encodes CASSPTPGQGSGNTIYF. The chain recombines TRBV18 with TRBJ1-3; 9 positions agree with TRBD1. V trimming: 3 bases; J trimming: 1 base; junction bases outside the gene matches: 7. This CDR3 spans 17 amino acids. Looked up from germline, CDR1 is KGHSH and CDR2 is LQKENI. The full variable domain, in which reference TRBV18 and TRBJ1-3 provide the parts outside the CDR3, is NAGVMQNPRHLVRRRGQEARLRCSPMKGHSHVYWYRQLPEEGLKFMVYLQKENIIDESGMPKERFSAEFPKEGPSILRIQQVVRGDSAAYFCASSPTPGQGSGNTIYFGEGSWLTVV.

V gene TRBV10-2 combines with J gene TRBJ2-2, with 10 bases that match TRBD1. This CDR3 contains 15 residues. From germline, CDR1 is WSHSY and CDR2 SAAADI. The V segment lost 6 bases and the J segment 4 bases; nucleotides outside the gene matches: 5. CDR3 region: CASRWDRGRTGELFF. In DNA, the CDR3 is TGCGCCAGCAGATGGGACAGGGGACGCACCGGGGAGCTGTTTTTT.

The CDR3 DNA is TGCAGCGCCATTGGACAGGGAAATGAAAAACTGTTTTTT. It codes for CSAIGQGNEKLFF. The chain carries TRBV29-1 and TRBJ1-4; 8 bases agree with TRBD1. The V gene's germline CDR1 is SQVTM and CDR2 ANQGSEA. The length of the CDR3 is 13 residues. Trimming cost V 7 bases and J 5 bases; bases outside gene matches: 6.

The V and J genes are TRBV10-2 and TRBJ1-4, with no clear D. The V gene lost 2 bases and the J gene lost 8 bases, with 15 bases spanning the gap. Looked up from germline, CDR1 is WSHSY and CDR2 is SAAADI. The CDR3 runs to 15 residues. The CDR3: CASSERVGENEKLFF. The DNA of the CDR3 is TGCGCCAGCAGTGAGAGAGTAGGAGAGAACGAAAAACTGTTTTTT.

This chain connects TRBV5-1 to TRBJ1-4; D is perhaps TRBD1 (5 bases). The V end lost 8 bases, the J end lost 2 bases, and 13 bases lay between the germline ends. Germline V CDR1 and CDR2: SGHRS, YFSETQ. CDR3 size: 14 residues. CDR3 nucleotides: TGCGCCAGTGCGCTACAGGCGACTAATGAAAAACTGTTTTTT. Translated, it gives CASALQATNEKLFF.

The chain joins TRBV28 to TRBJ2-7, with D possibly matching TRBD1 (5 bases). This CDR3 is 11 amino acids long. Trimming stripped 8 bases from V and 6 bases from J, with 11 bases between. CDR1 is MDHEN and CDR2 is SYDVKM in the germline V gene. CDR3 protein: CASLGRVEQYF. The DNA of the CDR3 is TGTGCCAGCCTCGGCAGGGTCGAGCAGTACTTC.

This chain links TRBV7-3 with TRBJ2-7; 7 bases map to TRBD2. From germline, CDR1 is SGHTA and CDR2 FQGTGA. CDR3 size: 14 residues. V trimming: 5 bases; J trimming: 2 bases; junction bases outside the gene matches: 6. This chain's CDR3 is CASSPAGSTYEQYF. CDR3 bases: TGTGCCAGCAGCCCAGCGGGGTCAACCTACGAGCAGTACTTC.

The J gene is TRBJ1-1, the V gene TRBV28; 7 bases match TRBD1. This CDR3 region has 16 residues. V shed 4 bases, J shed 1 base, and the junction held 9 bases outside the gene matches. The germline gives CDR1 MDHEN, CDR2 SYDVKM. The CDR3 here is CASSSPRGPGNTEAFF. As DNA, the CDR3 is TGTGCCAGCAGTTCCCCGAGGGGGCCAGGGAACACTGAAGCTTTCTTT.

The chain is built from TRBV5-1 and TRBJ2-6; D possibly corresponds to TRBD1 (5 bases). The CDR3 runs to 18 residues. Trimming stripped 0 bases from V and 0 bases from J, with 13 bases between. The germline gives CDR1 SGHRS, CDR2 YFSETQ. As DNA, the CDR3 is TGCGCCAGCAGCTTGGGTAGGGTAACAGGCTCTGGGGCCAACGTCCTGACTTTC. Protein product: CASSLGRVTGSGANVLTF.

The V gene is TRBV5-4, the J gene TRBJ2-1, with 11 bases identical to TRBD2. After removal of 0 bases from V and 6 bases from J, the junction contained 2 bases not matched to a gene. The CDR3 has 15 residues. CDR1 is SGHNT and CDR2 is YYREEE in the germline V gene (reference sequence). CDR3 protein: CASSLVLAGVNEQFF. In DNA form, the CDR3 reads TGTGCCAGCAGCTTGGTACTAGCGGGGGTCAATGAGCAGTTCTTC.

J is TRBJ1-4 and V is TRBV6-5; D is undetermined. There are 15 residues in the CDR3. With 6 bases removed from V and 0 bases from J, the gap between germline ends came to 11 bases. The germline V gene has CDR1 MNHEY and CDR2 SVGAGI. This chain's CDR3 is CASSPDRATNEKLFF. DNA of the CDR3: TGTGCCAGCAGCCCCGATCGAGCAACTAATGAAAAACTGTTTTTT.

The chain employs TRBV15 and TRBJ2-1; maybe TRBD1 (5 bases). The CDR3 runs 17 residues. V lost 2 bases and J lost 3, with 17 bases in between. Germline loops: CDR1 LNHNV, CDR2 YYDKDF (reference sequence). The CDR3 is CATSRPSDTDVYNEQFF. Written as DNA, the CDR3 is TGTGCCACCAGCAGACCCTCGGACACAGATGTCTACAATGAGCAGTTCTTC.

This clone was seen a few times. The chain's CDR3 is CASSSGTSGVTGELFF. The DNA of the CDR3 is TGTGCCAGCAGTTCCGGGACTAGCGGGGTGACCGGGGAGCTGTTTTTT. The chain carries TRBV5-4 and TRBJ2-2; 13 bases agree with TRBD2. Germline-derived CDR1 and CDR2 are SGHNT and YYREEE (reference sequence). This CDR3 spans 16 amino acids. The V and J ends lost 5 bases and 5 bases, in that order; junction bases with no gene match: 6.

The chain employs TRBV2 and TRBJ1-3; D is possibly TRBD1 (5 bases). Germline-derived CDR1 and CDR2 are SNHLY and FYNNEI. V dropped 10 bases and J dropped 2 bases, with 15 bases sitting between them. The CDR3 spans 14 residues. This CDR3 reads CATSSWGPGNTIYF. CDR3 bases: TGTGCCACTTCCAGCTGGGGCCCTGGAAACACCATATATTTT.